The source of this T cell receptor beta chain is a study of cytomegalovirus exposure and HLA in healthy donors (dated 2017 in TCRdb). Looking at the study overall: In an earlier analysis of roughly 590 of the donors, 276 Gb of sequence data and about 110 million unique TCR beta sequences from 180 million or so T cells were reported. An early release covering some 640 HLA-typed donors comprised around 300 gigabases of sequencing data and tens of millions of unique TCR sequences. Among the roughly 400 genotyped donors, approximately 77% belonged to the genetic ancestry cluster associated with self-reported Caucasian donors. The study aimed to test whether signatures of past pathogen exposure could be identified by cataloging public T cell receptors. The study profiled the T cell repertoires of 550 to 700 subjects by immunosequencing and related them to cytomegalovirus serostatus. Along with the roughly 610-subject first cohort, a separate validation cohort of over 90 different subjects was used. The study combined high-throughput TCR immunosequencing, statistical association of individual TCRs with disease status, and machine learning to predict cytomegalovirus infection status. A later analysis re-analyzed previously published TCR beta repertoires from roughly 600 donors and added high-resolution HLA genotyping to study TCR occurrence patterns. In the later analysis, no new phenotypic data were used to find candidate immune exposures; instead, reliance was placed on TCR beta sequences and their occurrence across donors. To decide whether each TCR beta V gene segment behaved as functional or pseudogenic, an earlier analysis of approximately 620 of the donors relied on high-throughput TCR beta sequencing. Alongside the repertoire data, information on donor age, sex, ethnicity and CMV serostatus was compiled. A later genetic analysis used genome-wide SNP genotypes for about 55% of the 666 donors, treating that subset as a discovery cohort. All discovery cohort repertoires had been generated using a single sequencing platform. HLA typing covered class I and class II loci at four-digit resolution. Typing coverage varied by locus: roughly 620-640 donors for A, B, C, DRB1 and DQB1; under 550 for DQA1; more than 600 for DPA1; 450 to 480 for DPB1. Because of strong linkage in the cohort, five DR-DQ haplotypes were treated as single units for association and clustering. Among 398 genotyped donors of the cohort, an average of around 240,000 unique TCR beta nucleotide sequences was sequenced per donor, of which 15% to 20% were non-productive.

V loses 4 bases at its end and J loses 2 bases; junction bases beyond the gene matches: 2. For CDR1 and CDR2, the germline V gene lists SGHRS and YFSETQ. The CDR3 runs 14 residues from the cysteine to the phenylalanine. The read is trimmed to its CDR3 DNA, 42 bases read in frame from base 1. The library came from the immunoSEQ multiplex PCR assay. For the multiplex PCR, a mixture combining 60 forward primers for TCR Vbeta segments and 13 reverse primers for TCR Jbeta segments was used. A multiplex PCR assay on genomic DNA amplified the CDR3 region of rearranged TCR beta genes. Amplified TCR beta libraries were sequenced as 87-base-pair reads on the Illumina HiSeq System. The study's processing was this. In a later analysis, roughly 80 million unique TCR beta chains were counted across the approximately 620 repertoires, and around 10 million of these chains were shared by at least two donors. Raw reads were error-corrected and collapsed into unique sequences with a nearest-neighbor algorithm that merged closely related sequences to remove PCR and sequencing errors. To assign V, D and J gene segments, CDR3 sequences were aligned to IMGT reference sequences. Each retained sequence needed at least a six-nucleotide match to both a V gene segment and a J gene segment. Rearrangements were called productive when the CDR3 lacked stop codons and stayed in frame with V and J; all others were non-productive. Following IMGT convention, CDR3 was defined as the stretch from the second conserved V-encoded cysteine up to the conserved J-encoded phenylalanine. The earlier analysis of 500 to 650 of the donors excluded any sequence lacking an unambiguous match to a single V gene segment. In an earlier analysis of around 600 of the donors, V segments were called functional above 56.7% productive rearrangements and were called segregating when the between-donor standard deviation exceeded 5%. A statistical classification framework was built to diagnose cytomegalovirus status from the catalog of TCR beta chain sequences. V and J gene assignment, in a later analysis, came from comparing TCR nucleotide sequences with IMGT/GENE-DB human TR gene sequences. A later analysis assigned CDR3 sequences and most-parsimonious VDJ recombination scenarios with the TCRdist pipeline. In a later analysis, each TCR beta chain was defined by its CDR3 amino acid sequence together with its V-gene family, and reads lacking a unique V-gene family were excluded. A later analysis removed 450 to 600 highly shared, low-generation-probability nucleotide sequences to deal with suspected cross-contamination and a sequencing artifact. For each public chain, a later analysis derived a clonal expansion index from normalized ranks of inferred template counts within each repertoire. In a later analysis, generation probabilities were computed using a VDJ recombination model fitted to out-of-frame rearrangements, and the results were checked against IGoR. In a later analysis, TCR-TCR, TCR-HLA and TCR-CMV co-occurrence was scored with hypergeometric tests, and a repertoire-size bias correction was applied to TCR pairs. To estimate false discovery rates, a later analysis permuted the HLA or CMV assignments 20 times. In a later analysis, co-occurring TCRs were grouped with DBSCAN, and TCRdist sequence similarity was added when clustering was performed within HLA-allele-positive subsets. Co-occurrence clustering excluded repertoires with fewer than 30,000 or more than 120,000 public chains, plus five with anomalous nucleotide sharing. What TCRdb holds here is the immuneACCESS table cut down to in-frame rearrangements. Part of the clones is not present; checked against another copy, under half of the missing clones reflect an unresolved V gene, and the others are unexplained. The DNA gave D and trimming, while V, J and clone size come from that table. The sample table lists roughly 98,000 clones, less than 80% of them with a count of one. 2% to 2.5% of the sample goes to the ten largest clones.

With regard to this clone: This clone's antigen is unknown. No base quality information exists; no much larger clone differs at one position. This CDR3 is also generated by other DNA sequences in the sample.

The cohort comprised 550 to 700 healthy bone marrow donors. All cohort members were sampled while nominally healthy, although unrecorded immune exposures were likely present. The donor was CMV seronegative and belonged to the group of several hundred seronegative cohort members. Every donor gave a peripheral blood sample, and the peripheral blood mononuclear cells from that sample were used for TCR beta sequencing. Genomic DNA was extracted from the blood cell samples with the Qiagen DNeasy Blood Extraction Kit. Study-level results and caveats: According to a later genetic analysis, donors in an Asian-associated ancestry cluster had fewer N-insertions in productive TCRs than the approximately 700-donor mean. In a later analysis, the rate of TCR association differed among HLA loci, with DRB1 alleles having the most associated TCRs and HLA-C alleles having the fewest. In both the original and validation cohorts, the classifier was reported to diagnose cytomegalovirus status with high specificity and sensitivity. In vitro tests confirmed that a few of the cytomegalovirus-associated TCR beta chains recognize cytomegalovirus antigens. It was suggested by the authors that the approach could potentially be generalized to other disease states and immunological phenotypes. Immune exposure information for the cohort was limited to CMV serostatus. A later analysis associated about 17,000 TCR beta sequences with specific HLA alleles at a false discovery rate of 0.05. According to a later analysis, most CMV-associated TCR beta chains appeared to be HLA-restricted, and the HLA associations seemed to be driven largely by CMV exposure. A further reported finding was that TCR beta sequences accurately predicted the HLA-A and HLA-B alleles for most subjects in the first cohort. Some IMGT-functional V segments, including TRBV6-2 and TRBV6-3, could not be distinguished by the 87-base-pair reads and were therefore excluded. When HLA alleles, especially DR and DQ, strongly co-occurred, TCR associations were difficult to assign to individual alleles. Correlated functional status among segregating V segments might be attributable to linkage disequilibrium, but an unknown experimental factor could not be ruled out. An earlier analysis of 587 of the donors showed that most TCR beta V segments appeared in productive rearrangements either about 87% or about 30% of the time, which broadly matched IMGT annotations. In a later analysis, HLA-associated TCR beta chains showed more clonal expansion and lower generation probabilities than non-associated chains that were equally common. About 17 rarely observed V segments, including chromosome 9 orphons, were excluded from the earlier analysis of approximately 600 of the donors because counts were too low. A later genetic analysis associated a missense DCLRE1C variant with V-gene and J-gene trimming of TCR beta chains, and an independent cohort replicated the association. Because HLA typing was unavailable for some donors at each locus, only the typed subset was used in association tests. Only TCR beta chains were sequenced in this cohort, and the absence of alpha or paired-chain data limited detectable features. The study listed approximately 160 TCR beta chains as associated with cytomegalovirus. The sequencing pipeline was judged likely to have produced a cluster of highly shared sequence variants as a technical artifact. The presence/absence analyses assumed that sequencing depth was roughly uniform across donors, and that assumption may not be true. Several of the top co-occurrence clusters appeared to be linked to parvovirus B19, influenza, CMV and Epstein-Barr virus, according to a later analysis. Most TCR sequences were seen in very few donors, while some public TCRs were found in many individuals.

Input material: PBMCs. The V gene is TRBV5-1 and the J gene is TRBJ2-7; TRBD1 aligns with 11 central bases. The sequence came from a man in his forties in good health and CMV-seronegative. The CDR3 reads as follows: CASSPGQGAYEQYF. Here is the DNA: TGCGCCAGCAGCCCGGGACAGGGGGCCTACGAGCAGTACTTC.